This T cell receptor (beta chain) comes out of a study of cytomegalovirus exposure and HLA in healthy donors (TCRdb year 2017). Regarding the complete study: In an earlier analysis of some 610 of the donors, 250 to 300 Gb of sequence data and 95 million to 130 million unique TCR beta sequences from 150 million to 200 million T cells were reported. The study aimed to test whether signatures of past pathogen exposure could be identified by cataloging public T cell receptors. In a later genetic analysis, genome-wide SNP genotypes for about 65% of the roughly 670 donors were used, and that subset was treated as a discovery cohort. Class I and class II HLA loci were covered by the typing at four-digit resolution. To decide whether each TCR beta V gene segment behaved as functional or pseudogenic, an earlier analysis of over 500 of the donors relied on high-throughput TCR beta sequencing. Donor age, sex, ethnicity and CMV serostatus were compiled alongside the repertoire data. In a later analysis, previously published TCR beta repertoires from several hundred donors were re-analyzed and high-resolution HLA genotyping was added so that TCR occurrence patterns could be studied. About 5 DR-DQ haplotypes were handled as single units for association and clustering, since linkage in the cohort was strong. Using immunosequencing, the study profiled T cell repertoires from 500 to 800 subjects and related those repertoires to cytomegalovirus serostatus. About 310 gigabases of sequencing data and around 87 million unique TCR sequences were included in an early release covering under 650 HLA-typed donors. Rather than drawing on any new phenotypic data, the later analysis identified candidate immune exposures from TCR beta sequences and the way those sequences occurred across donors. Typing coverage differed by locus: A, B, C, DRB1 and DQB1 were typed in about 620-640 donors, DQA1 in roughly 500, DPA1 in 606, and DPB1 in 400 to 480. To predict cytomegalovirus infection status, the study brought together high-throughput TCR immunosequencing, statistical association of individual TCRs with disease status, and machine learning. On average, roughly 250,000 unique TCR beta nucleotide sequences were sequenced per donor among roughly 430 genotyped donors of the cohort, with 15% to 20% of those sequences being non-productive. Every discovery cohort repertoire had been produced on one sequencing platform. Of the 350 to 450 genotyped donors, 70% to 90% were placed in the genetic ancestry cluster associated with self-reported Caucasian donors. Besides the first cohort of more than 650 subjects, a separate validation cohort made up of 120 different subjects was used.

The germline V gene specifies SQVTM as CDR1 and ANQGSEA as CDR2. The germline V end is reduced by 7 bases and the J end by 6 bases; junction bases left unmatched: 15. From the cysteine up to the phenylalanine, the CDR3 has a length of 15 residues. This entry keeps only the CDR3 DNA: 45 bases, framed from base 1. In this sample, this clone turned up once. Its antigen specificity is not known. Base qualities are not at hand, and no much larger clone is one base apart. The cohort comprised 710 or so healthy bone marrow donors. At the time of sampling, every cohort member was nominally healthy, though immune exposures that went unrecorded were likely present. CMV serostatus was recorded as positive for around 300 and negative for about 55% of the 666 cohort members, whereas no CMV serostatus was recorded for the donor in question. A peripheral blood sample was collected from each donor, and TCR beta sequencing was performed on peripheral blood mononuclear cells. Genomic DNA was extracted from the blood cell samples with the Qiagen DNeasy Blood Extraction Kit.

Receptor libraries were prepared by the immunoSEQ multiplex PCR assay. For the multiplex PCR, a mixture combining 60 forward primers for TCR Vbeta segments and 13 reverse primers for TCR Jbeta segments was used. The CDR3 region of rearranged TCR beta genes was amplified from genomic DNA with a multiplex PCR assay. On the Illumina HiSeq System, the amplified TCR beta libraries were sequenced as 87-base-pair reads. The published analysis was carried out like this. A later analysis counted some 74 million unique TCR beta chains across the 640 or so repertoires, and around 9.9 million of these chains were shared by at least two donors. Raw reads were error-corrected and collapsed into unique sequences with a nearest-neighbor algorithm that merged closely related sequences to remove PCR and sequencing errors. To assign V, D and J gene segments, CDR3 sequences were aligned to IMGT reference sequences. For a sequence to be retained, a match of at least six nucleotides to both a V gene segment and a J gene segment was required. A rearrangement was called productive if the CDR3 had no stop codons and remained in frame with V and J, and every other rearrangement was called non-productive. CDR3 was defined by IMGT convention, running from the second conserved V-encoded cysteine to the conserved J-encoded phenylalanine. Sequences without an unambiguous match to a single V gene segment were excluded from the earlier analysis of almost 600 of the donors. In an earlier analysis of several hundred of the donors, V segments were called functional above 56.7% productive rearrangements and were called segregating when the between-donor standard deviation exceeded 5%. To diagnose cytomegalovirus status from the catalog of TCR beta chain sequences, a statistical classification framework was built. V and J gene assignment, in a later analysis, came from comparing TCR nucleotide sequences with IMGT/GENE-DB human TR gene sequences. In a later analysis, CDR3 sequences and most-parsimonious VDJ recombination scenarios were assigned using the TCRdist pipeline. In a later analysis, each TCR beta chain was defined by its CDR3 amino acid sequence together with its V-gene family, and reads lacking a unique V-gene family were excluded. In a later analysis, 450 to 600 highly shared, low-generation-probability nucleotide sequences were removed to address suspected cross-contamination and a sequencing artifact. In a later analysis, a clonal expansion index for each public chain was calculated from normalized within-repertoire ranks of inferred template counts. In a later analysis, generation probabilities were computed with a VDJ recombination model fitted to out-of-frame rearrangements, and the resulting probabilities were checked against IGoR. In a later analysis, TCR-TCR, TCR-HLA and TCR-CMV co-occurrence was scored with hypergeometric tests, and a repertoire-size bias correction was applied to TCR pairs. A later analysis estimated false discovery rates by permuting HLA or CMV assignments 20 times. In a later analysis, co-occurring TCRs were grouped with DBSCAN, and TCRdist sequence similarity was added when clustering was performed within HLA-allele-positive subsets. Repertoires with fewer than 30,000 or more than 120,000 public chains, plus five repertoires with anomalous nucleotide sharing, were excluded from co-occurrence clustering. What TCRdb holds here is the immuneACCESS table cut down to in-frame rearrangements. Part of the clones is not present; checked against another copy, under half of the missing clones reflect an unresolved V gene, and the others are unexplained. V and J calls and clone size come straight from that table; D and trimming were deduced from the DNA. The sample profile shows roughly 110,000 clones; about 70% of them were found once. The ten largest clonotypes hold more than 2% of the sample.

General findings and caveats noted by the study authors: Because HLA typing was missing for some donors at each locus, association tests included only the typed subset. A further reported finding was that TCR beta sequences accurately predicted the HLA-A and HLA-B alleles for most subjects in the first cohort. Because counts were too low, roughly 16 rarely observed V segments, including chromosome 9 orphons, were left out of the earlier analysis of 500 to 650 of the donors. A total of about 180 TCR beta chains were listed by the study as associated with cytomegalovirus. The authors suggested that the approach could potentially be generalized to other disease states and immunological phenotypes. A later analysis associated 15,000 or so TCR beta sequences with specific HLA alleles at a false discovery rate of 0.05. A few of the identified cytomegalovirus-associated TCR beta chains were confirmed in vitro to be specific for cytomegalovirus antigens. While some public TCRs were present in many individuals, most TCR sequences turned up only very rarely across donors. Sequencing depth was assumed to be roughly uniform across donors in the presence/absence analyses, though that assumption may not hold. Cytomegalovirus status was reported to be diagnosed by the classifier with high specificity and sensitivity in both the original and validation cohorts. Because the 87-base-pair reads could not distinguish some IMGT-functional V segments, including TRBV6-2 and TRBV6-3, those segments were excluded. Linkage disequilibrium might explain the correlated functional status among segregating V segments, but an unknown experimental factor could not be excluded. Assigning TCR associations to individual alleles was difficult when HLA alleles, especially DR and DQ, strongly co-occurred. Only TCR beta chains were sequenced in this cohort, and the absence of alpha or paired-chain data limited detectable features. Immune exposure information for the cohort was limited to CMV serostatus. A later analysis found that most CMV-associated TCR beta chains appeared HLA-restricted, with HLA associations seemingly driven largely by CMV exposure. According to a later analysis, parvovirus B19, influenza, CMV and Epstein-Barr virus appeared linked to several top co-occurrence clusters. A later genetic analysis associated a missense DCLRE1C variant with V-gene and J-gene trimming of TCR beta chains, and an independent cohort replicated the association. A later genetic analysis reported fewer N-insertions in productive TCRs among donors in an Asian-associated ancestry cluster than the roughly 720-donor mean. In a later analysis, HLA-associated TCR beta chains were found to be more clonally expanded and to have lower generation probabilities than equally common non-associated chains. The sequencing pipeline was judged likely to have produced a cluster of highly shared sequence variants as a technical artifact. An earlier analysis of 587 of the donors showed that most TCR beta V segments appeared in productive rearrangements either about 87% or about 30% of the time, which broadly matched IMGT annotations. In a later analysis, TCR association rates were found to vary across HLA loci, with the most associated TCRs seen for DRB1 alleles and the fewest for HLA-C alleles.

The sample taken for sequencing was PBMCs. The receptor chain draws on TRBV29-1 and TRBJ2-3, and TRBD1 aligns with 8 junction nucleotides. This clonotype was sampled from a human donor in good health. CDR3 sequence: CSGTGKGGRQDTQYF. The nucleotide sequence reads as follows: TGCAGCGGGACAGGGAAGGGGGGCCGTCAGGATACGCAGTATTTT.